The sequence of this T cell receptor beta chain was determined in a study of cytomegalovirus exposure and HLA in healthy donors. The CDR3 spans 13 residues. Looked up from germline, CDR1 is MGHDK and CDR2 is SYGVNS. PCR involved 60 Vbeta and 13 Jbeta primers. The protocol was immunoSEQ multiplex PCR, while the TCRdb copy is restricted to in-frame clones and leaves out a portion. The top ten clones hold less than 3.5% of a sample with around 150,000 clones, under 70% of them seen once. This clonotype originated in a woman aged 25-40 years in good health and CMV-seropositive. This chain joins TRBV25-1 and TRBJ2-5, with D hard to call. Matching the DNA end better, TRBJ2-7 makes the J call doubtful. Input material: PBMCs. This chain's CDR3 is CASSAPATYEQYF. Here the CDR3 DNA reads TGTGCCAGCAGTGCCCCAGCGACCTACGAGCAGTACTTC.